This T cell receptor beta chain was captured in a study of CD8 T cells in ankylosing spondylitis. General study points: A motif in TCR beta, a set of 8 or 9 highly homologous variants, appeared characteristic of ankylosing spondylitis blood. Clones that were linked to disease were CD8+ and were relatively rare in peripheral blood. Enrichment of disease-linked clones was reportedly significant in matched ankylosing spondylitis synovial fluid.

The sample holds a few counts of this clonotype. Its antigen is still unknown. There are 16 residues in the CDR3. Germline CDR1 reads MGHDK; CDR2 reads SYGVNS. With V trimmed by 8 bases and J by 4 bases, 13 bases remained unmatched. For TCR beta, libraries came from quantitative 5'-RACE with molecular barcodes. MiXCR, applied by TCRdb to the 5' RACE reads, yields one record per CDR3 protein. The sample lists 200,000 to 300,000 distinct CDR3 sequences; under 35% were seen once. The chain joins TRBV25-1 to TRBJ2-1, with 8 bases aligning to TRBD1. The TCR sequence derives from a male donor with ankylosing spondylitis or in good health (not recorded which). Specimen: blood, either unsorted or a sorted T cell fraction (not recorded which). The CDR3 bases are TGTGCCAGCCAAGACAGGGGTGGGAGTAGGTACAATGAGCAGTTCTTC. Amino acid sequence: CASQDRGGSRYNEQFF.